This T cell receptor beta chain was identified in a study of blood T cell repertoires in COVID-19 (dated by TCRdb to 2018 to 2021). As for the study more broadly: Collaborator samples came from the United States, Italy and Spain and covered acute and convalescent phases of COVID-19. The material from the prospective study consisted of cDNA or gDNA derived from T cells, B-cell-depleted T cells, or PBMCs. The dataset comprised deeply sampled blood TCRbeta repertoires from subjects exposed to, actively infected with, or recovered from COVID-19. The repertoires were made available in a free public database intended to serve as a resource for research on the immune response to SARS-CoV-2. The samples were drawn from two sources: the first 160 participants of the ongoing ImmuneRACE study, and fewer than 1,500 subjects contributed by 6 global collaborators. A de-identified subject ID, COVID-19 status, age in years and sex were almost always included in the sample metadata. Where HLA class I and class II types were available, the types were taken from metadata supplied by the sample provider, not from assay-based typing.

TCRbeta CDR3 regions were amplified from genomic DNA using the immunoSEQ Assay, a bias-controlled multiplex PCR. The study's own analysis went as follows. The number of nucleated cells in each sample was estimated from the amplification of reference gene primers within the assay. To quantify the absolute abundance of each unique TCRbeta CDR3 rearrangement, sequence reads were collapsed and filtered. For each sample, productive Simpson clonality was calculated as the square root of Simpson's diversity index over productive rearrangements. As stored in TCRdb, this immuneACCESS dataset retains in-frame rearrangements with V and J assigned. A fraction of the clones does not appear; measured against another copy, unresolved V genes explain less than half of the discrepancy, and the remainder lacks a known reason. The V and J calls and clone size come from that table; D and trimming were worked out from the DNA. This sample lists approximately 200,000 clones; around 86% were detected once. Jointly, the top ten make up under 3.5% of the sample.

Comment on this clone: Its antigen is unknown. No qualities accompany the bases; no much larger clone lies one base away.

Results the study describes overall, beyond this receptor: Clinical and demographic metadata were provided uncurated, with the amount varying by source and participant.

Collaborating institutions collected whole blood in K2EDTA tubes following their own protocols. Collaborator samples were shipped for TCRbeta analysis as frozen whole blood, isolated PBMCs, or DNA extracted from either sample type. Clipping removes 0 bases from V and 3 bases from J, with 4 as the unmatched junction base count. CDR1 is given as WSHSY and CDR2 as SAAADI, both from the germline V gene. The CDR3, from cysteine to phenylalanine, totals 16 residues. Only the CDR3 region is kept as DNA, spanning 48 bases read in frame from base 1. Sequenced input: peripheral blood. The clonotype comes from a woman under 40 with active or convalescent COVID-19. Recombination connected TRBV10-2 to TRBJ2-7; 11 bases in the junction line up with TRBD1. This receptor carries the CDR3 CASSESTGTGGYEQYF. DNA sequence: TGCGCCAGCAGTGAGTCGACCGGGACAGGGGGCTACGAGCAGTACTTC.